These 24 T cell receptor beta chains were sequenced from one sample in a study of OX40 agonist ivuxolimab in advanced cancers. Using immunoSEQ multiplex PCR, the repertoire was profiled, and TCRdb retains in-frame clones only, with some absent. Of 45,000 to 65,000 clones listed, about 80% were seen once; the top ten hold over 3%. The source was CD4+ or CD8+ T cells sorted from blood, collected in a trial of the OX40 agonist ivuxolimab. These TCRs come from an adult with an advanced solid tumor such as melanoma, head and neck, liver or kidney cancer.

The chain couples TRBV5-6 to TRBJ2-7; D might be TRBD2 (6 bases). Germline CDR1 SGHDT, CDR2 YYEEEE. The CDR3 is 15 amino acids. The V end lost 0 bases, the J end lost 1 base, and 11 bases lay between the germline ends. The CDR3 DNA reads TGTGCCAGCAGCTTGGACGCAGGGAGGTCCTACGAGCAGTACTTC. Translated: CASSLDAGRSYEQYF.

This chain connects TRBV6-1 to TRBJ2-5, with 7 bases fitting TRBD1. The J call could be wrong; TRBJ2-7 is a better fit for the DNA end. The germline V gene has CDR1 MNHNS and CDR2 SASEGT. The CDR3 spans 14 residues. The CDR3 protein is CASSSGQTFYEQYF. DNA of the CDR3: TGTGCCAGCAGTTCGGGACAGACCTTCTACGAGCAGTACTTC.

V usage is TRBV5-5 and J usage is TRBJ2-7; TRBD1 matches 9 bases. V was pared by 4 bases and J by 2 bases, with 4 bases of the junction left unmatched. Germline lookup yields CDR1 SGHKS and CDR2 YYEKEE (reference sequence). This CDR3 region has 14 residues. The DNA of the CDR3 is TGTGCCAGCAGCCCCAGGACAGGGGCCTACGAGCAGTACTTC. As protein: CASSPRTGAYEQYF.

DNA of the CDR3: TGTGCCAGCAGCGTAGCTACTGGACGATCAACTGAAGCTTTCTTT. It codes for CASSVATGRSTEAFF. V usage is TRBV9 and J usage is TRBJ1-1; D is undetermined. CDR1 and CDR2 from the germline V gene are SGDLS and YYNGEE. With 0 bases removed from V and 5 bases from J, the gap between germline ends came to 14 bases. This CDR3 spans 15 amino acids. The entire variable domain, with the rest obtained from reference TRBV9 and TRBJ1-1, is as follows: DSGVTQTPKHLITATGQRVTLRCSPRSGDLSVYWYQQSLDQGLQFLIQYYNGEERAKGNILERFSAQQFPDLHSELNLSSLELGDSALYFCASSVATGRSTEAFFGQGTRLTVV.

This chain uses TRBV5-4 with TRBJ2-5, with D perhaps TRBD2 (5 bases). The end of the DNA fits TRBJ2-7 better, so the J call may be wrong. Germline lookup yields CDR1 SGHNT and CDR2 YYREEE (reference sequence). The length of the CDR3 is 15 residues. The CDR3 DNA sequence: TGTGCCAGCAGCCGGGGTCCCCCGCCCGATTACGAGCAGTACTTC. It translates to CASSRGPPPDYEQYF.

The CDR3 loop reads CASSSQRADTQYF. The CDR3 nucleotides read TGTGCCAGCAGCTCCCAGAGGGCAGATACGCAGTATTTT. The chain couples TRBV7-3 to TRBJ2-3, with D possibly TRBD2 on 5 matching bases. CDR3 size: 13 residues. Germline CDR1 SGHTA, CDR2 FQGTGA. V lost 4 bases, J lost 4 bases, and 9 bases lay in between.

The V and J genes are TRBV27 and TRBJ2-1; D is perhaps TRBD1 or TRBD2 (5 bases each). Germline V CDR1 and CDR2: MNHEY, SMNVEV (reference sequence). The CDR3 spans 14 residues. The V end was cut by 3 bases, the J end by 12 bases, with 18 bases between. CDR3 bases: TGTGCCAGCAGTTTGGGGCGGGTACCTGGGGGGCAGTTCTTC. Translation gives CASSLGRVPGGQFF.

V and J are TRBV11-3 and TRBJ1-4; D unresolved. Germline CDR1 is SGHNT and CDR2 is YENEEA. The V end was cut by 5 bases, the J end by 4 bases, with 11 bases between. This CDR3 region has 14 residues. The CDR3, as DNA: TGTGCCAGCAGCCCAAACAGCCGTAATGAAAAACTGTTTTTT. Amino acid sequence: CASSPNSRNEKLFF.

This clone has just a few counts. The CDR3 region is CASTRGFSNQPQHF. The CDR3, as DNA: TGTGCCAGCACCCGGGGATTTAGCAATCAGCCCCAGCATTTT. The chain couples TRBV6-5 to TRBJ1-5; the D is unclear. Trimming took 7 bases from V and 0 from J, leaving 10 bases between them. The germline CDR1 and CDR2 sequences are MNHEY and SVGAGI. This CDR3 contains 14 residues.

The chain carries TRBV20-1 and TRBJ2-1; 8 nucleotides agree with TRBD2. The CDR3 covers 11 residues. From germline, CDR1 is DFQATT and CDR2 SNEGSKA (reference sequence). V dropped 4 bases and J dropped 15; count of bases not matched to a gene: 8. Here the CDR3 DNA reads TGCAGTGCTATACTCGGGGGGGGCCTGTTCTTC. Its protein product is CSAILGGGLFF.

The rearrangement joins TRBV15 to TRBJ1-6; D is uncertain. This CDR3 region has 14 residues. Trimming took 3 bases from V and 10 from J, leaving 13 bases between them. Germline CDR1 and CDR2: LNHNV and YYDKDF (reference sequence). CDR3 amino acids: CATSRESGVSPLHF. For the CDR3, the DNA is TGTGCCACCAGCAGGGAGTCTGGGGTGTCACCCCTCCACTTT. Supplemented by reference TRBV15 and TRBJ1-6, the full variable domain reads DAMVIQNPRYQVTQFGKPVTLSCSQTLNHNVMYWYQQKSSQAPKLLFHYYDKDFNNEADTPDNFQSRRPNTSFCFLDIRSPGLGDTAMYLCATSRESGVSPLHFGNGTRLTVT.

The chain links TRBV10-3 to TRBJ1-5, with TRBD1 identical over 9 bases. CDR3 size: 17 residues. Trimming removed 3 bases from V and 4 bases from J; junction bases left unmatched: 10. Per the germline V gene, CDR1 is ENHRY and CDR2 is SYGVKD. The CDR3 spells CAISDGQGLRVNQPQHF. The CDR3 region has the DNA TGTGCCATCAGTGATGGACAGGGGTTAAGGGTGAATCAGCCCCAGCATTTT.

This chain uses TRBV5-6 with TRBJ2-6, with TRBD2 as a possible D gene (6 bases). The CDR3 has 16 amino acids. Germline V gene sequence: CDR1 SGHDT, CDR2 YYEEEE. V shed 0 bases and J shed 2 bases, with 9 bases lying between them. DNA for the CDR3: TGTGCCAGCAGCTTGGAATGGGGGGCTGGGGCCAACGTCCTGACTTTC. Translating it yields CASSLEWGAGANVLTF.

The V gene is TRBV9, the J gene TRBJ1-2; maybe TRBD1 (6 bases). This CDR3 region has 15 residues. CDR1 and CDR2 from the germline V gene are SGDLS and YYNGEE. The V end lost 4 bases, the J end lost 4 bases, and 17 bases lay between the germline ends. The CDR3 coding sequence is TGTGCCAGCAGCCCCCACTTGGGGGGCAGCTATGGCTACACCTTC. Translation: CASSPHLGGSYGYTF.

This chain connects TRBV7-2 to TRBJ2-2, with a tentative D call TRBD2 (6 bases). The germline CDR1 and CDR2 sequences are SGHTA and FQGNSA. The V gene lost 0 bases and the J gene lost 9 bases, with 11 bases spanning the gap. The CDR3 loop spans 14 amino acids. Written as DNA, the CDR3 is TGTGCCAGCAGCTTAGCGCGGGGTACCCGGGAGCTGTTTTTT. Its protein product is CASSLARGTRELFF.

This clone occurred a few times. This sequence joins TRBV7-3 and TRBJ2-2, with TRBD2 as a possible D gene (7 bases). The CDR3 loop spans 16 amino acids. Germline-derived CDR1 and CDR2 are SGHTA and FQGTGA. The V and J ends lost 2 bases and 0 bases respectively, with 10 bases between them. The CDR3 here is CASSLAGASNTGELFF. CDR3 DNA: TGTGCCAGCAGCTTAGCGGGGGCCTCGAACACCGGGGAGCTGTTTTTT.

The chain combines TRBV6-5 with TRBJ2-6, with 7 bases lining up with TRBD1. Trimming took 6 bases from V and 3 from J; bases not matched to a gene: 5. The germline V gene encodes CDR1 MNHEY and CDR2 SVGAGI. CDR3 length: 15 residues. The CDR3 DNA follows: TGTGCCAGCAGGCCAGGGGGAGTTGGGGCCAACGTCCTGACTTTC. The encoded protein is CASRPGGVGANVLTF.

The V gene is TRBV18, the J gene TRBJ2-7, with 11 bases aligning to TRBD1. The germline V gene has CDR1 KGHSH and CDR2 LQKENI. CDR3 length: 17 residues. The trim removed 1 base at V and 2 bases at J, leaving 7 bases unmatched. The CDR3 DNA sequence: TGTGCCAGCTCACCACGACGGGGACAGGGGGTGGCCTACGAGCAGTACTTC. As protein: CASSPRRGQGVAYEQYF. The variable domain in full, completed from reference TRBV18 and TRBJ2-7, reads NAGVMQNPRHLVRRRGQEARLRCSPMKGHSHVYWYRQLPEEGLKFMVYLQKENIIDESGMPKERFSAEFPKEGPSILRIQQVVRGDSAAYFCASSPRRGQGVAYEQYFGPGTRLTVT.

This clone has more than one count but fewer than ten. The chain combines TRBV5-4 with TRBJ2-1; possible D gene TRBD2, 7 bases. This CDR3 has 14 amino acids. The V and J ends lost 2 bases and 6 bases respectively, with 12 bases between them. Per germline, CDR1 SGHNT and CDR2 YYREEE (reference sequence). The CDR3 loop reads CASSLSGGRNEQFF. The CDR3 DNA reads TGTGCCAGCAGCTTATCGGGGGGCCGCAATGAGCAGTTCTTC.

The chain carries TRBV5-1 and TRBJ2-3; no definite D call. Germline V gives CDR1 SGHRS, CDR2 YFSETQ. The CDR3 runs 13 residues. V dropped 3 bases and J dropped 4 bases, with 9 bases sitting between them. This CDR3 reads CASSSRIADTQYF. CDR3 DNA: TGCGCCAGCAGCTCTCGGATAGCAGATACGCAGTATTTT.

The V call is TRBV18, the J call TRBJ1-1, with 7 nucleotides matching TRBD1. This CDR3 contains 15 residues. Losses at the gene ends were 3 bases for V and 1 base for J; bases not matched to a gene: 5. CDR1 is KGHSH, CDR2 LQKENI, per germline. This CDR3 reads CASSPADRPNTEAFF. DNA for the CDR3: TGTGCCAGCTCACCCGCGGACAGGCCGAACACTGAAGCTTTCTTT.

The chain links TRBV4-1 to TRBJ1-2; maybe TRBD1 (5 bases). The CDR3 sequence is 14 residues long. Trimming removed 4 bases at V and 5 bases at J, with 14 bases between. Germline V lookup: CDR1 MGHRA, CDR2 YSYEKL. CDR3 nucleotides: TGCGCCAGCAGCCCGGGGCCCCTCAATTATGGCTACACCTTC. Translating gives CASSPGPLNYGYTF.

This clone was seen more than once but under ten times. The chain uses TRBV21-1 and TRBJ2-7; the table's D call of TRBD2 was not tested on the DNA. TRBV21-1 is a documented pseudogene. The CDR3 totals 20 residues. In DNA, the CDR3 is TGTGCCAGCAGGACCGGGACTAGCGGCCAACATCTACCTCCGAAATGCGAGCAGTACTTC. Amino acids: CASRTGTSGQHLPPKCEQYF.

The V gene is TRBV2, the J gene TRBJ1-6; D is perhaps TRBD1 (6 bases). The CDR3 runs to 12 residues. The V end was cut by 9 bases, the J end by 6 bases, with 9 bases between. The germline gives CDR1 SNHLY, CDR2 FYNNEI. The CDR3 protein is CARQGSNSPLHF. CDR3 nucleotide sequence: TGTGCCAGACAGGGTTCTAATTCACCCCTCCACTTT.